The sequence of this T cell receptor beta chain was determined in a study of T cell responses to AZD1222 COVID-19 vaccine. Study-level results: Every sample of the repertoires postdated the peak T cell response.

Germline lookup yields CDR1 SGDLS and CDR2 YYNGEE. CDR3 size: 14 residues. With 2 bases removed from V and 1 base from J, the gap between germline ends came to 9 bases. Concerning this clone: Antigen: not known.

The repertoire was sequenced with immunoSEQ multiplex PCR; TCRdb's copy has only in-frame clones and lacks some. The sample yields around 140,000 clones, roughly 93% seen once. Sequenced material: peripheral blood, taken on day 0 of MenACWY control vaccination. The V and J genes are TRBV9 and TRBJ1-1; possibly TRBD1 for D (6 bases). The TCR was taken from an adult in good health. CDR3 loop: CASSVRTENTEAFF. The CDR3 DNA reads as TGTGCCAGCAGCGTGAGGACAGAGAACACTGAAGCTTTCTTT.